The present TCR beta chain was sequenced within a study of blood T cells in healthy people across ages. Study-level results: Estimates of total diversity, which came from one million sequenced T cells, were considered to be underestimates. Since the PBMCs were unsorted, naive and antigen-experienced cells could not be conclusively compared. Naive CD4+ cells and diversity were both higher in long-lived donors than in aged donors.

Around 10 milliliters of peripheral blood were drawn from each donor. Trimming cost V 0 bases and J 2 bases; bases outside gene matches: 6. Per the germline V gene, CDR1 is MNHEY and CDR2 is SVGAGI. There are 18 residues in the CDR3. The authors ran a second PCR of about 7 to 12 cycles using a sample-barcoded 5' primer and a J-beta primer mix. Using its own MiXCR run on the 5' RACE reads, TCRdb lists one record per CDR3 protein. This table has approximately 2,000,000 distinct CDR3 sequences, approximately 39% appearing once. To note about this clonotype: Its target is not known.

Sequencing was done on a sample of blood. The chain combines TRBV6-5 with TRBJ2-3; TRBD2 agrees at 12 bases. The sequence was collected from a human donor in good health. CDR3 sequence: CASSYSRTSGVITDTQYF. Here the CDR3 DNA reads TGTGCCAGCAGTTACTCTCGGACTAGCGGGGTAATCACAGATACGCAGTATTTT.